The 7 T cell receptor beta chains presented below share a single source sample, sequenced in a study of shared clonotypes between healthy human individuals. Measured with immunoSEQ multiplex PCR; TCRdb has only the in-frame clones, and not every one. Of some 2,000,000 clones listed, about 95% are singletons. Input material: naive CD4+ T cells sorted from blood. Subset described: CD45RA+ positively selected. The receptors originated from a man aged 18 to 29 in good health.

This chain uses TRBV11-3 with TRBJ2-1; 7 nucleotides align to TRBD1. Germline V gene lookup returns CDR1 SGHNT and CDR2 YENEEA. The CDR3 length is 15 residues. V gave up 4 bases and J gave up 4 bases; unmatched junction bases: 7. CDR3: CASSSPGQKYNEQFF. The CDR3 DNA is TGTGCCAGCAGCTCGCCGGGACAGAAGTACAATGAGCAGTTCTTC.

This clone was picked up one time. With a much larger clone just one base away, this may be a read error. The sample has other DNA sequences that encode this CDR3 too. CDR3 residues: CSVGDPGTGLTGELFF. CDR3 DNA: TGCAGCGTTGGTGACCCCGGAACAGGCCTCACCGGGGAGCTGTTTTTT. The chain recombines TRBV29-1 with TRBJ2-2; D is perhaps TRBD1 (5 bases). The length of the CDR3 is 16 residues. The germline V gene encodes CDR1 SQVTM and CDR2 ANQGSEA. Trimming stripped 4 bases from V and 4 bases from J, with 19 bases between.

This rearrangement joins TRBV5-3 to TRBJ1-5, with D perhaps TRBD1 (5 bases). TRBV5-3 is labeled an ORF, and its function is uncertain. V lost 1 base, J lost 2 bases, and 16 bases lay in between. CDR3 length: 17 amino acids. In DNA form, the CDR3 reads TGTGCCAGAAGCTTGAGACGGGACCAGATCGGCAATCAGCCCCAGCATTTT. The encoded protein is CARSLRRDQIGNQPQHF.

The chain employs TRBV18 and TRBJ1-1; perhaps TRBD1 as D (5 bases). The CDR3 extends over 14 amino acids. Germline CDR1 and CDR2: KGHSH and LQKENI. Trimming cost V 6 bases and J 1 base, with 12 bases left between them. The CDR3 DNA follows: TGTGCCAGCTCGTTGGCTGGGGGGAACACTGAAGCTTTCTTT. It specifies CASSLAGGNTEAFF.

The CDR3 region has the DNA TGTGCCTGGAGTCCGGTAGGGGGGGGCTACACCTTC. It yields the protein CAWSPVGGGYTF. The chain has TRBV30 and TRBJ1-2; weak D call: TRBD1 (6 bases). This CDR3 has 12 residues. Per germline, CDR1 GTSNPN and CDR2 SVGIG (reference sequence). V gave up 2 bases and J gave up 8 bases, with 12 bases separating them.

This chain joins TRBV18 and TRBJ1-3, with unresolved D. V was trimmed by 3 bases and J by 4 bases, leaving 19 bases between them. Germline V gene data show CDR1 as KGHSH and CDR2 as LQKENI. CDR3 size: 17 residues. The CDR3 is CASSPITISELGNTIYF. CDR3 sequence (DNA): TGTGCCAGCTCACCCATAACTATCTCGGAGCTCGGAAACACCATATATTTT.

This chain joins TRBV6-1 and TRBJ1-2; a weak D match, TRBD1 (5 bases). The CDR3 consists of 13 residues. V was clipped by 8 bases and J by 0 bases, with 10 bases between them. Germline V gene data show CDR1 as MNHNS and CDR2 as SASEGT. The CDR3, as DNA: TGTGCCAGCGACCAGGGAGCTAACTATGGCTACACCTTC. Translation gives CASDQGANYGYTF.